This T cell receptor beta chain was identified during a study of blood T cell repertoires in COVID-19. Whole-study context: Whether acute or convalescent, the COVID-19 samples came from the United States, Italy and Spain. PBMCs, B-cell-depleted T cells, or T cells were the source of the cDNA or gDNA that made up the material.

While infection was still active, Seattle patients were enrolled and then followed longitudinally. Original processing methods: Amplified reference gene primers provided the basis for estimating nucleated cell counts. Assay used: immunoSEQ multiplex PCR; TCRdb lists only in-frame clones, some missing. V, J and clone size reflect that table, while D and trimming were determined from the DNA. The table includes some 140,000 clones, roughly 80% detected once. This receptor was taken from a woman in her 70s with COVID-19, enrolled during active disease. Sample: peripheral blood.

The CDR3 reads CASIPGTASYEQYF. The DNA for the CDR3 is TGTGCCAGCATTCCCGGGACAGCCTCCTACGAGCAGTACTTC. The rearrangement joins TRBV28 to TRBJ2-7; 7 nucleotides agree with TRBD1. Germline assignment: CDR1 MDHEN and CDR2 SYDVKM. With 7 bases clipped from V and 0 bases from J, the junction kept 6 bases outside the gene matches. The CDR3 totals 14 residues.